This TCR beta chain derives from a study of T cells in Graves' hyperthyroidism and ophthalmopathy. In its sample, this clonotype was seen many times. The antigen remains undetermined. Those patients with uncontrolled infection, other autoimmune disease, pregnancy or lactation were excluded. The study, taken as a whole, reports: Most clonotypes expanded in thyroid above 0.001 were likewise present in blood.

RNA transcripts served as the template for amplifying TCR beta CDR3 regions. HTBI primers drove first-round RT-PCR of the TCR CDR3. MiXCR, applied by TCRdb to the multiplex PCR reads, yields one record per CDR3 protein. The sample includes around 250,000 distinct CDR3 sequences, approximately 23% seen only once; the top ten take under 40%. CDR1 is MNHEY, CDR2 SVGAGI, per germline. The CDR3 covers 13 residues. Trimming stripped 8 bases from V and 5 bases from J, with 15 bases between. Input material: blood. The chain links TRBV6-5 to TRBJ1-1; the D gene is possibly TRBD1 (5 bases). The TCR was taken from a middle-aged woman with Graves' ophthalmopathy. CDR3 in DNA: TGTGCCAGCCGCGGTAGAGGGGAGACTGAAGCTTTCTTT. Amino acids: CASRGRGETEAFF.